The sequence of this T cell receptor beta chain was determined in a study of T cells after yellow fever vaccination. Whole-study findings and limits: Detected again after the booster were most primary-vaccination clones, at 95% to 96% CD4 and about 90% CD8. Repertoires sorted by FACS could include abundant clonotypes that are contaminants from the bulk population. Weaker overall, the secondary response nonetheless peaked faster (day 5 versus 15).

Each CDR3 protein gets one entry after TCRdb re-called the 5' RACE reads with MiXCR. The sample shows roughly 74,000 distinct CDR3 sequences, around 7% of them seen only once. Deletions cut 3 bases from V and 8 bases from J, with 8 bases between. The length of the CDR3 is 12 residues. Germline loops: CDR1 MGHDK, CDR2 SYGVNS. On this clonotype: Its antigen remains unknown.

This sample comprised CD8+ T cells sorted from PBMCs, obtained 5 days after the first yellow fever vaccination. This sequence joins TRBV25-1 and TRBJ2-1; D remains unclear. The TCR was taken from a man younger than 35 who received the YFV17D yellow fever vaccine. The CDR3 is CASSDTGHEQFF. The CDR3 DNA reads as TGTGCCAGCAGTGATACTGGCCATGAGCAGTTCTTC.